This is a list of T cell receptor beta chains from one sample in a study of T cell responses to AZD1222 COVID-19 vaccine. Repertoires were generated with immunoSEQ multiplex PCR, while TCRdb's copy carries only in-frame clones and drops some. The sample records about 180,000 clones, around 89% being singletons. The source was peripheral blood, collected 28 days after the second dose of the MenACWY control vaccine. The receptor set was obtained from an adult who received the MenACWY meningococcal vaccine as a control. CDR3s include the opening cysteine and the closing phenylalanine or tryptophan. A D gene is named only where the DNA matches it firmly. Expanded clones get a size class; other rows say once, few or many, or leave the size out.

TRBV7-2,.,TRBJ2-3,.,CASSLAGPGAPTDTQYF,TGTGCCAGCAGCTTAGCCGGGCCAGGGGCCCCCACAGATACGCAGTATTTT
TRBV19,.,TRBJ2-7,.,CASRPEGESWYEQYF,TGTGCCAGTAGACCTGAGGGGGAAAGTTGGTACGAGCAGTACTTC
TRBV10-3,.,TRBJ1-1,.,CAICLAENTEAFF,TGTGCCATCTGTTTGGCCGAGAACACTGAAGCTTTCTTT
TRBV6-5,TRBD1,TRBJ1-2,.,CASRRQGAYGYTF,TGTGCCAGCAGACGACAGGGGGCCTATGGCTACACCTTC
TRBV12-3/TRBV12-4,TRBD1,TRBJ1-3,few,CAGQDSGNTIYF,TGTGCCGGACAGGACTCTGGAAACACCATATATTTT
TRBV28,TRBD1,TRBJ1-5,.,CASSPTDRGLNQPQHF,TGTGCCAGCAGCCCCACGGACAGGGGCCTTAATCAGCCCCAGCATTTT
TRBV3-1/TRBV3-2,TRBD1,TRBJ2-5,.,CASSPPGQGAQETQYF,TGTGCCAGCAGCCCACCGGGACAGGGGGCCCAAGAGACCCAGTACTTC
TRBV27,.,TRBJ2-2,few,CASSRLDHTGELFF,TGTGCCAGCAGTCGTTTAGATCACACCGGGGAGCTGTTTTTT
TRBV6-2/TRBV6-3,.,TRBJ2-7,.,CASSLRDFYLGQYF,TGTGCCAGCAGTCTAAGGGACTTCTACCTGGGGCAGTACTTC
TRBV25-1,.,TRBJ1-1,.,CASSDSVEAFF,TGTGCCAGCTCGGACAGTGTTGAAGCTTTCTTT
TRBV5-4,.,TRBJ2-7,.,CASSLGGAGREQYF,TGTGCCAGCAGCTTGGGGGGCGCTGGGAGAGAGCAGTACTTC
TRBV29-1,.,TRBJ1-1,.,CSANGEGMVEAFF,TGCAGCGCCAATGGGGAAGGTATGGTAGAAGCTTTCTTT
TRBV6-2/TRBV6-3,.,TRBJ1-2,.,CASSYSFGLGEGYTF,TGTGCCAGCAGTTACTCGTTCGGCCTAGGGGAGGGCTACACCTTC
TRBV19,TRBD1,TRBJ2-5,.,CASAPTGGETQYF,TGTGCCAGTGCTCCCACAGGGGGCGAGACCCAGTACTTC
TRBV28,TRBD1,TRBJ1-5,.,CASSGTGAGNQPQHF,TGTGCCAGCAGTGGGACAGGGGCAGGCAATCAGCCCCAGCATTTT
TRBV7-2,.,TRBJ1-5,.,CASSLAGGWGQPQHF,TGTGCCAGCAGCTTAGCGGGGGGATGGGGTCAGCCCCAGCATTTT
TRBV6-1,TRBD2,TRBJ2-2,.,CASSEVGTSGANTGELFF,TGTGCCAGCAGTGAAGTGGGGACTAGCGGGGCGAACACCGGGGAGCTGTTTTTT
TRBV24-1,.,TRBJ2-1,.,CATARWIF,TGTGCCACCGCGCGTTGGATCTTC
TRBV9,TRBD1,TRBJ1-1,.,CASSAPGQGVAEAFF,TGTGCCAGCAGCGCACCGGGACAGGGAGTCGCTGAAGCTTTCTTT
TRBV19,.,TRBJ1-5,.,CASRTGIYQPQHF,TGTGCCAGTAGAACAGGGATCTATCAGCCCCAGCATTTT
TRBV11-1,.,TRBJ1-2,.,CASSLNQGRYGYTF,TGTGCCAGCAGCCTAAATCAGGGGAGGTATGGCTACACCTTC
TRBV7-2,.,TRBJ1-2,.,CASSLDGGHYGYTF,TGTGCCAGCAGCTTAGATGGAGGACACTATGGCTACACCTTC
TRBV2,TRBD1,TRBJ1-2,.,CASRQGAVYGYTF,TGTGCCAGCAGACAGGGGGCGGTCTATGGCTACACCTTC
TRBV30,.,TRBJ1-5,.,CAWSAGQGGWQPQHF,TGTGCCTGGAGCGCCGGGCAGGGCGGGTGGCAGCCCCAGCATTTT
TRBV24-1,.,TRBJ1-2,.,CATSDSPRTDGYTF,TGTGCCACCAGTGATTCCCCTCGGACAGATGGCTACACCTTC
TRBV28,.,TRBJ1-4,.,CASTYTPLGEKLFF,TGTGCCAGCACCTACACCCCACTCGGCGAAAAACTGTTTTTT
TRBV7-9,.,TRBJ2-2,.,CASSAGVINTGELFF,TGTGCCAGCAGCGCAGGGGTTATTAATACCGGGGAGCTGTTTTTT
TRBV25-1,TRBD1,TRBJ2-7,.,CASSFPGQGPYAEQYF,TGTGCCAGCAGTTTCCCGGGACAGGGGCCCTACGCCGAGCAGTACTTC
TRBV28,.,TRBJ1-1,.,CASRPGNTEAFF,TGTGCCAGCAGGCCGGGAAACACTGAAGCTTTCTTT
TRBV28,.,TRBJ1-5,.,CASSYLQGAHQPQHF,TGTGCCAGCAGTTACCTCCAGGGAGCCCATCAGCCCCAGCATTTT
TRBV5-8,.,TRBJ1-2,.,CASSLGEGLNYGYTF,TGTGCCAGCAGCTTAGGGGAAGGGCTTAACTATGGCTACACCTTC
TRBV28,.,TRBJ1-2,.,CATTTAGGGYTF,TGTGCCACCACGACCGCGGGAGGTGGCTACACCTTC
TRBV4-3,TRBD1,TRBJ1-2,.,CASSQRQGVGYGYTF,TGCGCCAGCAGCCAAAGACAGGGGGTGGGCTATGGCTACACCTTC
TRBV7-3,TRBD2,TRBJ2-2,.,CASSLIGLADANTGELFF,TGTGCCAGCAGCTTAATTGGACTAGCGGACGCGAACACCGGGGAGCTGTTTTTT
TRBV6-5,.,TRBJ1-1,.,CASSYSSVNTEAFF,TGTGCCAGCAGTTACTCTTCCGTGAACACTGAAGCTTTCTTT
TRBV14,.,TRBJ1-2,.,CASSPRTVSSNYGYTF,TGTGCCAGCAGCCCGAGGACGGTCTCGTCTAACTATGGCTACACCTTC
TRBV9,.,TRBJ1-2,.,CASSHGSSALGYTF,TGTGCCAGCAGCCATGGGAGTTCCGCCCTTGGCTACACCTTC
TRBV19,TRBD2,TRBJ2-7,.,CASSPSLWLAGGEQYF,TGTGCCAGTAGTCCCTCCCTATGGCTAGCGGGAGGCGAGCAGTACTTC
TRBV7-9,.,TRBJ2-7,.,CASSLGKGSERYEQYF,TGTGCCAGCAGCTTGGGTAAGGGCAGTGAGCGCTACGAGCAGTACTTC
TRBV27,.,TRBJ2-7,.,CASSFPGVDLYEQYF,TGTGCCAGCAGTTTTCCCGGGGTTGATCTGTACGAGCAGTACTTC
TRBV9,TRBD1,TRBJ2-7,.,CASSPGTGIGEQYF,TGTGCCAGCAGCCCCGGGACAGGGATAGGCGAGCAGTACTTC
TRBV3-1/TRBV3-2,TRBD2,TRBJ2-1,.,CASSQSSGGDNEQFF,TGTGCCAGCAGCCAATCAAGCGGGGGGGACAATGAGCAGTTCTTC
TRBV29-1,.,TRBJ1-1,.,CSVAGPHTEAFF,TGCAGCGTTGCCGGGCCCCACACTGAAGCTTTCTTT
TRBV6-2/TRBV6-3,.,TRBJ2-7,.,CASSYFTDAYEQYF,TGTGCCAGCAGTTACTTCACGGATGCCTACGAGCAGTACTTC
TRBV18,.,TRBJ2-4,.,CASSPGLAKNIQYF,TGTGCCAGCTCACCGGGGTTAGCCAAAAACATTCAGTACTTC
TRBV24-1,.,TRBJ2-5,.,CATSAGDQETQYF,TGTGCCACCAGTGCAGGGGACCAAGAGACCCAGTACTTC
TRBV28,.,TRBJ2-7,.,CASSPTPSYEQYF,TGTGCCAGCAGTCCGACACCTTCCTACGAGCAGTACTTC
TRBV7-2,TRBD1,TRBJ1-2,once,CASSWGDRPNYGYTF,TGTGCCAGCAGCTGGGGGGACAGACCCAACTATGGCTACACCTTC
TRBV24-1,.,TRBJ1-1,.,CATSDSSGQAFF,TGTGCCACCAGTGATTCGTCGGGCCAAGCTTTCTTT
TRBV9,.,TRBJ1-2,.,CASSPGQQGDYGYTF,TGTGCCAGCAGCCCAGGACAGCAGGGCGACTATGGCTACACCTTC